This is a list of T cell receptor beta chains from one sample in a study of blood T cells in healthy people across ages. TCRdb ran MiXCR on the 5' RACE reads and lists one entry per CDR3 protein. The profile shows 700,000 to 900,000 distinct CDR3 sequences, 53% of them singletons. Sample: blood. All receptors come from a man of 80 years or more in good health. CDR3s include the opening cysteine and the closing phenylalanine or tryptophan. The D gene is left open where the match is weak. Size is omitted from some rows. Given values are once, few, many or a class for expanded clones.

j_gene: TRBJ2-2
v_gene: TRBV2
d_gene: .
abundance: .
CDR3nt: TGTGCCAGCAGTGGCTGGCAAGCGGGCACCGGGGAGCTGTTTTTT
CDR3aa: CASSGWQAGTGELFF

j_gene: TRBJ1-6
v_gene: TRBV27
d_gene: .
abundance: .
CDR3nt: TGTGCCAGCACAGAAGTTGGTAGTCCACCCCTCCACTTT
CDR3aa: CASTEVGSPPLHF

j_gene: TRBJ2-1
v_gene: TRBV6-1
d_gene: .
abundance: .
CDR3nt: TGTGCCAGCAGTGGGCCCACCCAATACTTCGGGCAGTTCTTC
CDR3aa: CASSGPTQYFGQFF

j_gene: TRBJ2-3
v_gene: TRBV13
d_gene: TRBD2
abundance: few
CDR3nt: TGTGCCAGCAGCCTTAGACTAGCGGGAGGACGGGGAGATACGCAGTATTTT
CDR3aa: CASSLRLAGGRGDTQYF

j_gene: TRBJ2-7
v_gene: TRBV6-5
d_gene: .
abundance: .
CDR3nt: TGTGCCAGCAGTTACTCGAGTGGCAGGGGTTCCTACGAGCAGTACTTC
CDR3aa: CASSYSSGRGSYEQYF

j_gene: TRBJ2-1
v_gene: TRBV5-1
d_gene: TRBD1
abundance: few
CDR3nt: TGCGCCAGCAGCTTGGGAGGGACAGGGGGCTACAATGAGCAGTTCTTC
CDR3aa: CASSLGGTGGYNEQFF

j_gene: TRBJ2-4
v_gene: TRBV6-6
d_gene: TRBD1
abundance: .
CDR3nt: TGTGCCAGCAGTACGGGACAGGGGACGGTAGTCAAAAACATTCAGTACTTC
CDR3aa: CASSTGQGTVVKNIQYF

j_gene: TRBJ2-7
v_gene: TRBV5-1
d_gene: TRBD1
abundance: many
CDR3nt: TGCGCCAGCAGCTTGGCCCCTGGGACAGGGGTCTACGAGCAGTACTTC
CDR3aa: CASSLAPGTGVYEQYF

j_gene: TRBJ2-2
v_gene: TRBV20-1
d_gene: TRBD2
abundance: .
CDR3nt: TGCAGTGCTAGAGCGGGAGGGTTAACCGGGGAGCTGTTTTTT
CDR3aa: CSARAGGLTGELFF

j_gene: TRBJ2-2
v_gene: TRBV5-4
d_gene: TRBD2
abundance: .
CDR3nt: TGTGCCAGCAGCCCGCTAGCGGGAGGGTACACCGGGGAGCTGTTTTTT
CDR3aa: CASSPLAGGYTGELFF

j_gene: TRBJ1-2
v_gene: TRBV28
d_gene: TRBD1
abundance: once
CDR3nt: TGTGCCAGCAGTTCACAGGGGGCAGGAGGCGGCTACACCTTC
CDR3aa: CASSSQGAGGGYTF

j_gene: TRBJ2-5
v_gene: TRBV6-6
d_gene: .
abundance: .
CDR3nt: TGTGCCAGCAGTTTCCTGGACGGGGGAGAGACCCAGTACTTC
CDR3aa: CASSFLDGGETQYF

j_gene: TRBJ2-1
v_gene: TRBV15
d_gene: .
abundance: .
CDR3nt: TGTGCCACCAGCAACCGCCCAGCTCAGGAAAAGTTCTTC
CDR3aa: CATSNRPAQEKFF

j_gene: TRBJ2-3
v_gene: TRBV7-2
d_gene: TRBD2
abundance: many
CDR3nt: TGTGCCAGCAGCCCCGGGACTAGCGGGTTCACAGATACGCAGTATTTT
CDR3aa: CASSPGTSGFTDTQYF

j_gene: TRBJ2-7
v_gene: TRBV20-1
d_gene: TRBD1
abundance: few
CDR3nt: TGCAGTGCTAAATCCGACAGGGGCTACGAGCAGTACTTC
CDR3aa: CSAKSDRGYEQYF

j_gene: TRBJ2-6
v_gene: TRBV10-3
d_gene: .
abundance: .
CDR3nt: TGTGCCGATTCGACACCGGGGGCCAACGTCCTGACTTTC
CDR3aa: CADSTPGANVLTF

j_gene: TRBJ2-7
v_gene: TRBV20-1
d_gene: TRBD2
abundance: .
CDR3nt: TGCAGTGCTAGTAGGTCCGGACTAGCGCTTGTCGAGCAGTACTTC
CDR3aa: CSASRSGLALVEQYF

j_gene: TRBJ2-1
v_gene: TRBV20-1
d_gene: .
abundance: once
CDR3nt: TGCAGTGCTAGAGAGTGGGTCACGGATGAGCAGTTCTTC
CDR3aa: CSAREWVTDEQFF

j_gene: TRBJ2-1
v_gene: TRBV5-6
d_gene: TRBD2
abundance: .
CDR3nt: TGTGCCAGCAGCTTGAGAGGGACTAGCGGGAGAGGTGAGCAGTTCTTC
CDR3aa: CASSLRGTSGRGEQFF

j_gene: TRBJ1-5
v_gene: TRBV15
d_gene: .
abundance: .
CDR3nt: TGTGCCACCAGCAGAGAGGGTTTGAGCAATCAGCCCCAGCATTTT
CDR3aa: CATSREGLSNQPQHF

j_gene: TRBJ1-1
v_gene: TRBV7-9
d_gene: .
abundance: .
CDR3nt: TGTGCCAGCAGCTTCAAACCTACTGAAGCTTTCTTT
CDR3aa: CASSFKPTEAFF

j_gene: TRBJ2-5
v_gene: TRBV28
d_gene: TRBD1
abundance: .
CDR3nt: TGTGCCAGCAGGTCCCCGGGACAGGGAACCGAGACCCAGTACTTC
CDR3aa: CASRSPGQGTETQYF

j_gene: TRBJ2-7
v_gene: TRBV5-5
d_gene: TRBD2
abundance: once
CDR3nt: TGTGCCAGCAGGCCGGCCGGGAGGTACGAGCAGTACTTC
CDR3aa: CASRPAGRYEQYF

j_gene: TRBJ2-3
v_gene: TRBV24-1
d_gene: .
abundance: few
CDR3nt: TGTGCCACCAGTGAATCCCGGGACTCCCAGGCGTATTTT
CDR3aa: CATSESRDSQAYF

j_gene: TRBJ2-3
v_gene: TRBV20-1
d_gene: .
abundance: many
CDR3nt: TGCCTCCCGGGCGGGGGCACAGATACGCAGTATTTT
CDR3aa: CLPGGGTDTQYF

j_gene: TRBJ1-6
v_gene: TRBV27
d_gene: .
abundance: .
CDR3nt: TGTGCCAGCAAAACCGTAGCCACCTATAATTCACCCCTCCACTTT
CDR3aa: CASKTVATYNSPLHF

j_gene: TRBJ2-5
v_gene: TRBV6-5
d_gene: .
abundance: .
CDR3nt: TGTGCCAGCAGCCGAATTGGGGAGACTCAGTACTTC
CDR3aa: CASSRIGETQYF

j_gene: TRBJ2-4
v_gene: TRBV19
d_gene: .
abundance: .
CDR3nt: TGTGCCTGTAGTATGAAAAACATTCAGTACTTC
CDR3aa: CACSMKNIQYF

j_gene: TRBJ1-1
v_gene: TRBV10-3
d_gene: .
abundance: .
CDR3nt: TGTGCCATCGGCCAAGGGGCGGGGACTGAAGCTTTCTTT
CDR3aa: CAIGQGAGTEAFF

j_gene: TRBJ2-5
v_gene: TRBV6-2/TRBV6-3
d_gene: .
abundance: .
CDR3nt: TGTGCCAGCAGCATCGGGGACTCCGGGCTAGCAACTAAAGAGACCCAGTACTTC
CDR3aa: CASSIGDSGLATKETQYF

j_gene: TRBJ1-1
v_gene: TRBV6-1
d_gene: .
abundance: once
CDR3nt: TGTGCCGCAGGGATTTTCGGGAACACTGAAGCTTTCTTT
CDR3aa: CAAGIFGNTEAFF

j_gene: TRBJ1-4
v_gene: TRBV20-1
d_gene: .
abundance: few
CDR3nt: TGCAGTGCTAGAGGGAGCGGGATGACTAATGAAAAACTGTTTTTT
CDR3aa: CSARGSGMTNEKLFF

j_gene: TRBJ1-2
v_gene: TRBV3-1
d_gene: .
abundance: .
CDR3nt: TGTGCCAGCAGCCAAGTCGGCAGGGATGGCTACACCTTC
CDR3aa: CASSQVGRDGYTF

j_gene: TRBJ2-3
v_gene: TRBV25-1
d_gene: .
abundance: few
CDR3nt: TGTGCCAGCAGAGGGTCAGATACGCAGTATTTT
CDR3aa: CASRGSDTQYF

j_gene: TRBJ2-7
v_gene: TRBV20-1
d_gene: TRBD2
abundance: few
CDR3nt: TGCAGTGCTAGAGGGCTATTTAGCGGGAGGCCCGCCTACGAGCAGTACTTC
CDR3aa: CSARGLFSGRPAYEQYF

j_gene: TRBJ2-1
v_gene: TRBV7-2
d_gene: TRBD1
abundance: .
CDR3nt: TGTGCCAGCAGCTCCTTGGACAGGCGCAATGAGCAGTTCTTC
CDR3aa: CASSSLDRRNEQFF

j_gene: TRBJ2-5
v_gene: TRBV5-6
d_gene: .
abundance: .
CDR3nt: TGTGCCAGCAGCTTGTTCGGAACAACTCGAGAGACCCAGTACTTC
CDR3aa: CASSLFGTTRETQYF

j_gene: TRBJ2-3
v_gene: TRBV27
d_gene: .
abundance: few
CDR3nt: TGTGCCAGCAGTCCCCGAAACACAGATACGCAGTATTTT
CDR3aa: CASSPRNTDTQYF

j_gene: TRBJ2-1
v_gene: TRBV5-1
d_gene: .
abundance: .
CDR3nt: TGCGCCAGCAGCGAGACAGCCGTAATGGACAATGAGCAGTTCTTC
CDR3aa: CASSETAVMDNEQFF

j_gene: TRBJ1-5
v_gene: TRBV5-5
d_gene: .
abundance: few
CDR3nt: TGTGCCAGCAGCCCCCGGACGACGGGGAACAATCAGCCCCAGCATTTT
CDR3aa: CASSPRTTGNNQPQHF

j_gene: TRBJ2-7
v_gene: TRBV9
d_gene: TRBD1
abundance: .
CDR3nt: TGTGCCAGCAGCCCTAGGTTGGGACAGGGGAACCACGAGCAGTACTTC
CDR3aa: CASSPRLGQGNHEQYF

j_gene: TRBJ2-7
v_gene: TRBV27
d_gene: .
abundance: few
CDR3nt: TGTGCCAGCAGTAAAGTAGGGGGGCTTGGCGAGCAGTACTTC
CDR3aa: CASSKVGGLGEQYF

j_gene: TRBJ2-7
v_gene: TRBV12-3/TRBV12-4
d_gene: .
abundance: .
CDR3nt: TGTGCCAGCACCCAGTGGGCTAGCTCCTACGAGCAGTACTTC
CDR3aa: CASTQWASSYEQYF

j_gene: TRBJ1-1
v_gene: TRBV18
d_gene: .
abundance: .
CDR3nt: TGTGCCAGCTCCCCTCATGGACAGCTGAACACTGAAGCTTTCTTT
CDR3aa: CASSPHGQLNTEAFF

j_gene: TRBJ2-4
v_gene: TRBV27
d_gene: .
abundance: few
CDR3nt: TGTGCCAGCAAAAGACGGAAGGAAGGGTACATTCAGTACTTC
CDR3aa: CASKRRKEGYIQYF

j_gene: TRBJ2-7
v_gene: TRBV20-1
d_gene: .
abundance: few
CDR3nt: TGCAGTGCTGACGGCGGCAGGCCCGGGTCCTACGAGCAGTACTTC
CDR3aa: CSADGGRPGSYEQYF

j_gene: TRBJ2-7
v_gene: TRBV12-3/TRBV12-4
d_gene: TRBD2
abundance: few
CDR3nt: TGTGCCAGCAGTTTATTACTCCTAGCGGGAGGAAATGAGGGCCACTACGAGCAGTACTTC
CDR3aa: CASSLLLLAGGNEGHYEQYF

j_gene: TRBJ2-5
v_gene: TRBV5-1
d_gene: TRBD2
abundance: few
CDR3nt: TGCGCCAGCAGCTGGGGAGGGTTCGAGACCCAGTACTTC
CDR3aa: CASSWGGFETQYF

j_gene: TRBJ1-6
v_gene: TRBV6-5
d_gene: .
abundance: .
CDR3nt: TGTGCCAGCAGTCGCCGGGAGGGTGAGAATTCACCCCTCCACTTT
CDR3aa: CASSRREGENSPLHF

j_gene: TRBJ2-1
v_gene: TRBV20-1
d_gene: .
abundance: .
CDR3nt: TGCAGTGCTAGTCTGGCTATCAATGAGCAGTTCTTC
CDR3aa: CSASLAINEQFF

j_gene: TRBJ2-7
v_gene: TRBV9
d_gene: .
abundance: .
CDR3nt: TGTGCCAGCAGCGTCCTGCTCCGCGACGGGCAGTACTTC
CDR3aa: CASSVLLRDGQYF

j_gene: TRBJ1-3
v_gene: TRBV9
d_gene: .
abundance: .
CDR3nt: TGTGCCAGCTCCGGGGTCTCTGGAAACACCATATATTTT
CDR3aa: CASSGVSGNTIYF

j_gene: TRBJ1-2
v_gene: TRBV20-1
d_gene: TRBD1
abundance: .
CDR3nt: TGCAGTGCTAGGAGGGACAGGGACTATGGCTACACCTTC
CDR3aa: CSARRDRDYGYTF

j_gene: TRBJ2-3
v_gene: TRBV5-1
d_gene: TRBD1
abundance: few
CDR3nt: TGCGCCAGCACCTTGACAGGGGGCGCAGATACGCAGTATTTT
CDR3aa: CASTLTGGADTQYF

j_gene: TRBJ2-5
v_gene: TRBV21-1
d_gene: .
abundance: few
CDR3nt: TGTGCCAGCAGCAGAAATCTAGCGGGAGGGCCCAAGACCCAGTACTTC
CDR3aa: CASSRNLAGGPKTQYF

j_gene: TRBJ2-7
v_gene: TRBV11-3
d_gene: .
abundance: .
CDR3nt: TGTGCCAGCAGCTTAGGGGGTGGGTCCCCCTACAATGAGCAGTACTTC
CDR3aa: CASSLGGGSPYNEQYF